The 30 T cell receptor beta chains below all came from one sample that was sequenced in a study of radiation and T cells in renal cell carcinoma. TCRdb's copy holds only in-frame clones and misses some; the assay was immunoSEQ multiplex PCR. The sample shows 150,000 to 190,000 clones, roughly 87% of them seen only once. Time point of the sample: blood 2 weeks post-SBRT. The treatment: 15 Gy SBRT to primary tumor, nephrectomy 4 weeks later. Material: blood, obtained from a patient whose treatment included radiotherapy and nephrectomy. The receptors were sampled from a woman aged 45-65 years with renal cell carcinoma.

The J gene is TRBJ1-6, the V gene TRBV7-2; 8 bases are shared with TRBD1. Germline CDR1 and CDR2: SGHTA and FQGNSA. V lost 5 bases, J lost 10 bases, and 16 bases stayed unmatched. The CDR3 is made up of 17 amino acids. CDR3 DNA: TGTGCCAGCAGCAATCCGGGACAGGTGAGAGTAAGCTCACCCCTCCACTTT. Protein sequence: CASSNPGQVRVSSPLHF.

This clone was seen a few times. The chain joins TRBV7-3 to TRBJ2-2; D might be TRBD1 or TRBD2, each matching 5 bases. The V and J ends lost 5 bases and 0 bases respectively, with 7 bases between them. This CDR3 spans 14 amino acids. Germline CDR1 and CDR2: SGHTA and FQGTGA. The CDR3 sequence: CASSTGPNTGELFF. CDR3 nucleotide sequence: TGTGCCAGCAGCACGGGACCGAACACCGGGGAGCTGTTTTTT.

The chain couples TRBV6-5 to TRBJ1-1; D may be TRBD1 (6 bases). The length of the CDR3 is 15 residues. Trimming cost V 5 bases and J 1 base, with 14 bases left between them. Germline V gene sequence: CDR1 MNHEY, CDR2 SVGAGI. The CDR3 is CASSPSTGRNTEAFF. CDR3 bases: TGTGCCAGCAGTCCCAGTACAGGGAGGAACACTGAAGCTTTCTTT.

This rearrangement joins TRBV7-9 to TRBJ2-7; 9 positions agree with TRBD1. The V segment lost 5 bases and the J segment 4 bases; nucleotides outside the gene matches: 6. The V gene's germline CDR1 is SEHNR and CDR2 FQNEAQ (reference sequence). The CDR3 runs 14 residues. CDR3 coding DNA: TGTGCCAGCAGCACTCCGGGACAGGGTTACGAGCAGTACTTC. Translated: CASSTPGQGYEQYF.

V usage is TRBV5-1 and J usage is TRBJ2-3, with 10 nucleotides matching TRBD1. The CDR3 covers 15 residues. V shed 4 bases, J shed 4 bases, and the junction held 6 bases outside the gene matches. The germline V gene encodes CDR1 SGHRS and CDR2 YFSETQ. In DNA, the CDR3 is TGCGCCAGCAGCGGGGGACAGGGGAGATCAGATACGCAGTATTTT. This gives the protein CASSGGQGRSDTQYF.

This clone showed up just once. V usage is TRBV9 and J usage is TRBJ2-7, with 9 bases lining up with TRBD1. Looked up from germline, CDR1 is SGDLS and CDR2 is YYNGEE. This CDR3 spans 16 amino acids. The ends lost 0 bases at V and 5 bases at J; junction bases unmatched: 9. The CDR3 bases are TGTGCCAGCAGCGTAGTGGGGGACAGGGTTACGAACGAGCAGTACTTC. It codes for CASSVVGDRVTNEQYF.

The chain uses TRBV7-8 and TRBJ2-1; 7 positions agree with TRBD1. Germline CDR1 is SGHVS and CDR2 is FQNEAQ. V shed 5 bases and J 6 bases; nucleotides not matched to a gene: 13. The CDR3 runs to 16 residues. The chain's CDR3 is CASSPTRDSLSNEQFF. CDR3 nucleotides: TGTGCCAGCAGCCCAACCCGGGACAGCTTATCCAATGAGCAGTTCTTC.

The chain has TRBV18 and TRBJ2-3, with TRBD1 identical over 8 bases. After removal of 2 bases from V and 2 bases from J, the junction contained 3 bases not matched to a gene. Per the germline V gene, CDR1 is KGHSH and CDR2 is LQKENI. This CDR3 contains 15 residues. The CDR3 DNA follows: TGTGCCAGCTCACCAAGGGACAGGTCCACAGATACGCAGTATTTT. Translation: CASSPRDRSTDTQYF. Using reference TRBV18 and TRBJ2-3 for the parts outside the CDR3, the full variable domain is NAGVMQNPRHLVRRRGQEARLRCSPMKGHSHVYWYRQLPEEGLKFMVYLQKENIIDESGMPKERFSAEFPKEGPSILRIQQVVRGDSAAYFCASSPRDRSTDTQYFGPGTRLTVL.

The chain uses TRBV6-1 and TRBJ2-2; D is possibly TRBD1 (6 bases). CDR3 length: 17 residues. CDR1 MNHNS and CDR2 SASEGT come from the germline V gene. V was shortened by 2 bases and J by 6 bases, with 19 bases between the two germline ends. The CDR3 DNA follows: TGTGCCAGCAGTGAACGTCCGCAGGGGAAGGAGTCCGGGGAGCTGTTTTTT. Its translation is CASSERPQGKESGELFF.

V and J are TRBV6-5 and TRBJ1-1; D gene ambiguous. CDR3 size: 13 residues. Trimming took off 4 bases at V and 3 bases at J, with 9 bases between the two ends. Germline V gene data show CDR1 as MNHEY and CDR2 as SVGAGI. The CDR3, as DNA: TGTGCCAGCAGTTGGGCCGCCTACACTGAAGCTTTCTTT. Protein product: CASSWAAYTEAFF.

The rearrangement uses TRBV5-5 and TRBJ1-1, with D unclear. V was clipped by 2 bases and J by 0 bases, with 11 bases between them. CDR3 size: 15 residues. Looked up from germline, CDR1 is SGHKS and CDR2 is YYEKEE (reference sequence). DNA for the CDR3: TGTGCCAGCAGCTTAATTCTTGGGGTGAACACTGAAGCTTTCTTT. This encodes CASSLILGVNTEAFF. The whole variable domain, filled in from reference TRBV5-5 and TRBJ1-1, reads DAGVTQSPTHLIKTRGQQVTLRCSPISGHKSVSWYQQVLGQGPQFIFQYYEKEERGRGNFPDRFSARQFPNYSSELNVNALLLGDSALYLCASSLILGVNTEAFFGQGTRLTVV.

The V gene is TRBV6-5, the J gene TRBJ2-5, with TRBD1 matching over 7 bases. The J call may be in error: the DNA end matches TRBJ2-7 better. This CDR3 is built from 13 residues. The germline V gene has CDR1 MNHEY and CDR2 SVGAGI. This CDR3 reads CASSQGQSYEQYF. DNA for the CDR3: TGTGCCAGCAGCCAGGGACAGTCCTACGAGCAGTACTTC.

This clone is a singleton in its sample. The chain links TRBV5-1 to TRBJ1-1, with 7 bases fitting TRBD1. Germline trimming cut 4 bases from V and 4 bases from J; bases unmatched to any gene: 7. The CDR3 is 14 residues long. Germline V gene data show CDR1 as SGHRS and CDR2 as YFSETQ. CDR3 bases: TGCGCCAGCAGCCCACCGACAGGGACCACTGAAGCTTTCTTT. This gives the protein CASSPPTGTTEAFF.

The rearrangement joins TRBV2 to TRBJ2-6; 8 bases match TRBD1. V was clipped by 3 bases and J by 3 bases; unmatched bases: 4. This CDR3 has 16 amino acids. Germline V gives CDR1 SNHLY, CDR2 FYNNEI. The CDR3 sequence is CASSEDRVGGANVLTF. In DNA, the CDR3 is TGTGCCAGCAGTGAGGACAGGGTCGGTGGGGCCAACGTCCTGACTTTC.

This chain connects TRBV29-1 to TRBJ2-1, with TRBD1 as a possible D gene (6 bases). The CDR3 extends over 14 amino acids. Trimming stripped 7 bases from V and 0 bases from J, with 13 bases between. The germline V gene has CDR1 SQVTM and CDR2 ANQGSEA. The DNA of the CDR3 is TGCAGCGCCGGACAGTCCGGCTCCTACAATGAGCAGTTCTTC. It translates to CSAGQSGSYNEQFF.

This clone appeared a single time. The CDR3 here is CASSLQSLFNSPLHF. The DNA for the CDR3 is TGTGCCAGCAGCTTGCAGAGCCTATTTAATTCACCCCTCCACTTT. The chain joins TRBV5-6 to TRBJ1-6; no firm D call. V was shortened by 1 base and J by 6 bases, with 11 bases between the two germline ends. CDR1 is SGHDT and CDR2 is YYEEEE in the germline V gene. This CDR3 has 15 amino acids.

This chain connects TRBV6-5 to TRBJ2-4; 8 bases are a match to TRBD1. Germline CDR1 and CDR2: MNHEY and SVGAGI. V was pared by 0 bases and J by 5 bases, with 6 bases of the junction left unmatched. The CDR3 totals 16 residues. CDR3 DNA sequence: TGTGCCAGCAGTTACTCCACCGGGACAGGCCAAAACATTCAGTACTTC. Translation gives CASSYSTGTGQNIQYF.

This clone was detected only a few times. The chain carries TRBV5-1 and TRBJ1-5; D ambiguous. V shed 4 bases and J shed 0 bases, with 8 bases lying between them. Germline-derived CDR1 and CDR2 are SGHRS and YFSETQ. The CDR3 is made up of 14 amino acids. In nucleotides, the CDR3 is TGCGCCAGCAGCCCCGGGGATAGCAATCAGCCCCAGCATTTT. This codes for CASSPGDSNQPQHF.

This rearrangement joins TRBV7-3 to TRBJ1-2; D is possibly TRBD1 (5 bases). The V and J ends lost 4 bases and 9 bases respectively, with 15 bases between them. CDR1 and CDR2 from the germline V gene are SGHTA and FQGTGA. CDR3 length equals 13 residues. Here the CDR3 reads CASSSGTARRYTF. The CDR3 region has the DNA TGTGCCAGCAGCTCCGGGACCGCAAGACGCTACACCTTC.

The chain joins TRBV5-4 to TRBJ1-3; D is undetermined. The V gene's germline CDR1 is SGHNT and CDR2 YYREEE (reference sequence). The length of the CDR3 is 15 residues. The V end lost 1 base, the J end lost 4 bases, and 12 bases lay between the germline ends. In DNA form, the CDR3 reads TGTGCCAGCAGCTTGAACACCCGAAGGGGAAACACCATATATTTT. The encoded protein is CASSLNTRRGNTIYF.

This rearrangement joins TRBV7-2 to TRBJ2-7, with D perhaps given as TRBD1 or TRBD2 (5 bases each). The germline gives CDR1 SGHTA, CDR2 FQGNSA. Trimming stripped 5 bases from V and 2 bases from J, with 16 bases between. The CDR3 has 15 amino acids. The CDR3: CASSGGRFFPYEQYF. DNA for the CDR3: TGTGCCAGCAGCGGGGGACGGTTCTTTCCCTACGAGCAGTACTTC.

J is TRBJ1-3 and V is TRBV27, with D possibly matching TRBD1 (5 bases). Germline loops: CDR1 MNHEY, CDR2 SMNVEV (reference sequence). V was pared by 2 bases and J by 4 bases, with 9 bases between. CDR3 length equals 14 residues. CDR3 sequence (DNA): TGTGCCAGCAGTTTAGGGGGAAACGGAAACACCATATATTTT. Protein product: CASSLGGNGNTIYF.

J is TRBJ1-2 and V is TRBV11-1; weak D call: TRBD1 (5 bases). This CDR3 is built from 13 residues. Trimming cost V 5 bases and J 2 bases, with 9 bases left between them. Germline V gene lookup returns CDR1 SGHAT and CDR2 FQDESV (reference sequence). In nucleotides, the CDR3 is TGTGCCAGCAGCCGGGACCCAAACTATGGCTACACCTTC. Translation gives CASSRDPNYGYTF.

The chain employs TRBV19 and TRBJ2-2, with no clear D. CDR3 length: 17 residues. V dropped 8 bases and J dropped 0 bases, with 19 bases sitting between them. The germline gives CDR1 LNHDA, CDR2 SQIVND (reference sequence). CDR3 coding DNA: TGTGCCAGTTCTTGGGGTCGAAACGCCGCGAACACCGGGGAGCTGTTTTTT. Its protein is CASSWGRNAANTGELFF.

The chain couples TRBV19 to TRBJ1-2, with no clear D. There are 15 residues in the CDR3. Trimming left V 7 bases short and J 0 bases short, with 15 bases between. Germline V gene lookup returns CDR1 LNHDA and CDR2 SQIVND (reference sequence). The chain's CDR3 is CASTLGYGANYGYTF. The CDR3 DNA reads TGTGCCAGTACCCTGGGGTACGGAGCTAACTATGGCTACACCTTC.

V is TRBV18 and J is TRBJ1-1; D call uncertain. V was pared by 0 bases and J by 1 base, with 9 bases between. Germline CDR1 is KGHSH and CDR2 is LQKENI. The CDR3 runs to 15 residues. CDR3 protein: CASSPPAGRNTEAFF. CDR3 sequence (DNA): TGTGCCAGCTCACCACCGGCCGGACGGAACACTGAAGCTTTCTTT.

The chain couples TRBV14 to TRBJ2-2; 8 positions match TRBD2. Germline V gene lookup returns CDR1 SGHDN and CDR2 FVKESK. This CDR3 is built from 16 residues. Trimming took 8 bases from V and 2 from J; bases not matched to a gene: 10. The CDR3 is CASRPLLAENTGELFF. CDR3 in DNA: TGTGCCAGCCGGCCTTTACTAGCGGAAAACACCGGGGAGCTGTTTTTT.

This clone has a handful of counts. The V call is TRBV27, the J call TRBJ2-7, with 9 bases lining up with TRBD1. There are 15 residues in the CDR3. Germline V CDR1 and CDR2: MNHEY, SMNVEV (reference sequence). The V gene end was trimmed by 3 bases and the J gene end by 6 bases; junction bases not matched to a gene: 9. The CDR3 sequence is CASSFQPRQGGEQYF. DNA of the CDR3: TGTGCCAGCAGTTTTCAACCCAGACAGGGGGGCGAGCAGTACTTC.

The chain employs TRBV7-9 and TRBJ2-5; D not certain. The germline gives CDR1 SEHNR, CDR2 FQNEAQ (reference sequence). V was clipped by 5 bases and J by 0 bases, with 13 bases between them. This CDR3 has 15 amino acids. The CDR3 is CASSVTNAHQETQYF. In nucleotides, the CDR3 is TGTGCCAGCAGCGTAACAAACGCCCACCAAGAGACCCAGTACTTC. Supplemented by reference TRBV7-9 and TRBJ2-5, the full variable domain reads DTGVSQNPRHKITKRGQNVTFRCDPISEHNRLYWYRQTLGQGPEFLTYFQNEAQLEKSRLLSDRFSAERPKGSFSTLEIQRTEQGDSAMYLCASSVTNAHQETQYFGPGTRLLVL.

V gene TRBV19 combines with J gene TRBJ1-3; the D gene is possibly TRBD1 (5 bases). Trimming removed 0 bases at V and 1 base at J, with 7 bases between. The CDR3 is 15 amino acids. Germline assignment: CDR1 LNHDA and CDR2 SQIVND (reference sequence). The CDR3 sequence is CASSIDRESGNTIYF. The CDR3 DNA follows: TGTGCCAGTAGTATAGACAGGGAATCTGGAAACACCATATATTTT. Supplemented by reference TRBV19 and TRBJ1-3, the full variable domain reads DGGITQSPKYLFRKEGQNVTLSCEQNLNHDAMYWYRQDPGQGLRLIYYSQIVNDFQKGDIAEGYSVSREKKESFPLTVTSAQKNPTAFYLCASSIDRESGNTIYFGEGSWLTVV.